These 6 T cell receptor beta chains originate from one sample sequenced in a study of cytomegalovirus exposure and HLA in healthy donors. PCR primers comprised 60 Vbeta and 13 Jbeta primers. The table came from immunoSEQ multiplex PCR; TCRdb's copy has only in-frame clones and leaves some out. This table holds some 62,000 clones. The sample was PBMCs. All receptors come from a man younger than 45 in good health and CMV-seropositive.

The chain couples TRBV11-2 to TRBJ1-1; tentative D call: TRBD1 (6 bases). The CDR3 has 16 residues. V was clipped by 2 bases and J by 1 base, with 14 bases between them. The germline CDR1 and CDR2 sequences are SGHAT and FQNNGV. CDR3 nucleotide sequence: TGTGCCAGCAGCTTAAGGACAGTAAACCAGAACACTGAAGCTTTCTTT. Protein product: CASSLRTVNQNTEAFF.

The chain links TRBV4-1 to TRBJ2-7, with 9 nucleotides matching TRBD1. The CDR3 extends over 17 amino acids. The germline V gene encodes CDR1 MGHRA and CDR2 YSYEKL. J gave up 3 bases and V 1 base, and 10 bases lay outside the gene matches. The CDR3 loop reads CASSQAPGQGNLYEQYF. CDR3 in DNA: TGCGCCAGCAGCCAAGCCCCGGGACAGGGAAATCTCTACGAGCAGTACTTC.

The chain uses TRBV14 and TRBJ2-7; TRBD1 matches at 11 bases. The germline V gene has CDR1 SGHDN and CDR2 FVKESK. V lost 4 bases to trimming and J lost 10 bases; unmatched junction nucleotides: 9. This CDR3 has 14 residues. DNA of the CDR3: TGTGCCAGCAGCCCCGGGACAGGGGGTCGGTCACAGTACTTC. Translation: CASSPGTGGRSQYF. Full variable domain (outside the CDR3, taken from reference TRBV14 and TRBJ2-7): EAGVTQFPSHSVIEKGQTVTLRCDPISGHDNLYWYRRVMGKEIKFLLHFVKESKQDESGMPNNRFLAERTGGTYSTLKVQPAELEDSGVYFCASSPGTGGRSQYFGPGTRLTVT.

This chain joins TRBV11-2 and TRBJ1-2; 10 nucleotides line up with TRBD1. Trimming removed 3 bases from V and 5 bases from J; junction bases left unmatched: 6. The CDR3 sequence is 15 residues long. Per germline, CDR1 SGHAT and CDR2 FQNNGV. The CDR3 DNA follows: TGTGCCAGCAGCTTCCGACAGGGGGCAAAGTATGGCTACACCTTC. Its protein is CASSFRQGAKYGYTF. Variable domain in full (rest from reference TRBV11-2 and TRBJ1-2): EAGVAQSPRYKIIEKRQSVAFWCNPISGHATLYWYQQILGQGPKLLIQFQNNGVVDDSQLPKDRFSAERLKGVDSTLKIQPAKLEDSAVYLCASSFRQGAKYGYTFGSGTRLTVV.

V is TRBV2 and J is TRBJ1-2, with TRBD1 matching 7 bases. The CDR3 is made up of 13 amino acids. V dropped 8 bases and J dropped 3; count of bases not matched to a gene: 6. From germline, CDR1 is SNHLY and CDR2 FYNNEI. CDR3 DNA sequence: TGTGCCAGCTCGGACAGGATGGACTATGGCTACACCTTC. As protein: CASSDRMDYGYTF.

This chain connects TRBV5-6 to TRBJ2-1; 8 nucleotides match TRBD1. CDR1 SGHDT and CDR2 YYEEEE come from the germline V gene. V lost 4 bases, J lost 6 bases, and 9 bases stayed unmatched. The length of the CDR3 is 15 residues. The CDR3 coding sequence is TGTGCCAGCAGCCTCCGGGACAGGTACCGCAATGAGCAGTTCTTC. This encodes CASSLRDRYRNEQFF.